The sample holds many counts of the clone carrying this T cell receptor beta chain. Its matching antigen is unknown. Unique molecular identifiers were affixed to single, distinct cDNA molecules. Using its own MiXCR run on the 5' RACE reads, TCRdb lists one record per CDR3 protein. The profile shows approximately 89,000 distinct CDR3 sequences, around 15% of them singletons. These data come from a study of early T cells in non-severe SARS-CoV-2 infection. Study as a whole: Sequenced bulk RNA came from whole blood that was unsorted, and chains were unpaired. General study results and limits: Clonotype matching in VDJdb favored anti-spike CD8 responses and did not capture private and CD4 specificities.

This receptor was obtained from an adult who was a healthcare worker with PCR-confirmed SARS-CoV-2 infection or an uninfected control (not recorded which). The sequencing input was whole blood.

The CDR3 region is CASSVSSGANVLTF. DNA for the CDR3: TGTGCCAGCAGTGTTTCCTCTGGGGCCAACGTCCTGACTTTC. The chain couples TRBV2 to TRBJ2-6; D not resolved. Germline CDR1 SNHLY, CDR2 FYNNEI. V lost 4 bases, J lost 0 bases, and 4 bases lay in between. This CDR3 region has 14 residues.